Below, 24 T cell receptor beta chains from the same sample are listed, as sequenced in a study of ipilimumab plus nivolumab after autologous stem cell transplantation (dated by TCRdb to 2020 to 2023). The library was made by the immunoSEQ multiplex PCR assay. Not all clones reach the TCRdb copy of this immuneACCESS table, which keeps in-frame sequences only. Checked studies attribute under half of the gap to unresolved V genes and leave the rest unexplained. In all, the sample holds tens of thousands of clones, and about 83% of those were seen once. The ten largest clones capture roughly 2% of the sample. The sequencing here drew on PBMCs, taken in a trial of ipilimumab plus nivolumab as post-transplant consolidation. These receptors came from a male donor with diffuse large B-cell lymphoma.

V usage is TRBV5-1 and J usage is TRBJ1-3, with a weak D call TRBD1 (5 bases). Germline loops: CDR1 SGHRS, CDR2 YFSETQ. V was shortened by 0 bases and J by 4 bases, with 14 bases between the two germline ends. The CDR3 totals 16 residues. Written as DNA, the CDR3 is TGCGCCAGCAGCTTGGATTCCCAGGGCCCCGGAAACACCATATATTTT. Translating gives CASSLDSQGPGNTIYF.

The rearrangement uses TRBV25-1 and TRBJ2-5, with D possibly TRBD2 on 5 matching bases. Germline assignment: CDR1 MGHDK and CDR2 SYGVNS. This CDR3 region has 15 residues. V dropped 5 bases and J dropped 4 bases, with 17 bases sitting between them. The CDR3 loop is CASSSVTDSAETQYF. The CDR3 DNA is TGTGCCAGCAGTTCCGTAACGGACTCCGCAGAGACCCAGTACTTC.

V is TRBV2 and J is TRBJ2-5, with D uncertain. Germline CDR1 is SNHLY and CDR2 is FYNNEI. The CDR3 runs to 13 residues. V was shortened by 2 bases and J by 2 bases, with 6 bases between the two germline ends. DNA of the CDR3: TGTGCCAGCAGTGAAAGCGTTCAAGAGACCCAGTACTTC. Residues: CASSESVQETQYF.

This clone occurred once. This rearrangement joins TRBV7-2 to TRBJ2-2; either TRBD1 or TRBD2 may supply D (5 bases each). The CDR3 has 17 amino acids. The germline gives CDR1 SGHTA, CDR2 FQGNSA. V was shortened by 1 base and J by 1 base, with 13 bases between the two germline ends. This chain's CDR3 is CASSLGVVGVNTGELFF. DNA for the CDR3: TGTGCCAGCAGCTTAGGAGTCGTGGGGGTGAACACCGGGGAGCTGTTTTTT.

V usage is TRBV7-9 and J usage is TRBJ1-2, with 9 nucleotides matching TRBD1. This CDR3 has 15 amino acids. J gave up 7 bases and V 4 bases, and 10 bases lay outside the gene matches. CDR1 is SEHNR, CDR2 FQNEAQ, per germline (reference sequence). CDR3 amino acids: CASSSDGTGFFGYTF. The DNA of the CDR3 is TGTGCCAGCAGCTCGGACGGGACAGGGTTTTTTGGCTACACCTTC.

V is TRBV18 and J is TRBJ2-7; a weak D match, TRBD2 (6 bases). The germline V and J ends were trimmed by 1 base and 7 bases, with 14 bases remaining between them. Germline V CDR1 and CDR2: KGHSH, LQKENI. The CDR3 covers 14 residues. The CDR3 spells CASSPLNSGLEQYF. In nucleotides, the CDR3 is TGTGCCAGCTCACCACTGAATAGCGGCCTTGAGCAGTACTTC.

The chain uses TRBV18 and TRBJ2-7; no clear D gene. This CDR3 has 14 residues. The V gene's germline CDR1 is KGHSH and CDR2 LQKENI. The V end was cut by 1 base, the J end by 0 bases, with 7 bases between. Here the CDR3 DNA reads TGTGCCAGCTCACCACAGGGCAGCTCCTACGAGCAGTACTTC. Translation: CASSPQGSSYEQYF.

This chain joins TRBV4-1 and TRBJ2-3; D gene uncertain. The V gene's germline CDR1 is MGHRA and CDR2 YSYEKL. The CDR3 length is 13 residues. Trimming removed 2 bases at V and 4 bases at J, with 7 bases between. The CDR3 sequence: CASSQTRADTQYF. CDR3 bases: TGCGCCAGCAGCCAAACCCGGGCAGATACGCAGTATTTT.

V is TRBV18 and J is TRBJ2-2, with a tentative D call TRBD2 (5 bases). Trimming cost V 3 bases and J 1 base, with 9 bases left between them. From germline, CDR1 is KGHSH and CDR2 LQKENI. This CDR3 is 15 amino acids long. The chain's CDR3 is CASSPPGMNTGELFF. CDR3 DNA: TGTGCCAGCTCACCGCCGGGGATGAACACCGGGGAGCTGTTTTTT.

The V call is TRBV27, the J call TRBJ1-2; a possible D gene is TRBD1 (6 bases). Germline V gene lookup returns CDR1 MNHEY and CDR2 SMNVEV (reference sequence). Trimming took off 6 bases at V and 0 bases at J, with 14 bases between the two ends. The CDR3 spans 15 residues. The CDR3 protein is CASRRQASANYGYTF. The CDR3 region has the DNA TGTGCCAGCAGGAGACAGGCATCGGCTAACTATGGCTACACCTTC.

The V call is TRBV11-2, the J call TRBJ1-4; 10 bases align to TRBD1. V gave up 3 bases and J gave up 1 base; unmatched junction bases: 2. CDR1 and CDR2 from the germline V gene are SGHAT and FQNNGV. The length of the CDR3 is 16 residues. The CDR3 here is CASSLRTGGTNEKLFF. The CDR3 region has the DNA TGTGCCAGCAGCTTGCGGACAGGGGGAACTAATGAAAAACTGTTTTTT.

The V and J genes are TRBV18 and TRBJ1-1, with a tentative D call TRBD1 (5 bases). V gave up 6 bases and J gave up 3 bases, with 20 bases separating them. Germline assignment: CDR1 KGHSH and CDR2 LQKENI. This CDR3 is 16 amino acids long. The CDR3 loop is CASSTRRGRVDTEAFF. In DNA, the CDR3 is TGTGCCAGCTCGACGAGGAGGGGCCGGGTGGACACTGAAGCTTTCTTT.

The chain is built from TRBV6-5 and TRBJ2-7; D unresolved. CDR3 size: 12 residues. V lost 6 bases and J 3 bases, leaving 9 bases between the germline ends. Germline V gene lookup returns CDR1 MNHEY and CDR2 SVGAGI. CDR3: CASSQDGYEQYF. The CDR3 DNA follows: TGTGCCAGCAGCCAGGACGGCTACGAGCAGTACTTC.

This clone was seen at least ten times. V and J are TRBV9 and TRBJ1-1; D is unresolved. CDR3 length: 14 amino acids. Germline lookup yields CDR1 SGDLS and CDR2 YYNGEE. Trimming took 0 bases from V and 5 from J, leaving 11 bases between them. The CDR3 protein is CASSVDEGWTEAFF. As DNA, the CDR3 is TGTGCCAGCAGCGTAGACGAGGGTTGGACTGAAGCTTTCTTT.

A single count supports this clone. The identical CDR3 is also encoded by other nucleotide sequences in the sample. In DNA form, the CDR3 reads TGCGCCAGCAGCTTGGTACAGGGGGGAGAGACCCAGTACTTC. Translation gives CASSLVQGGETQYF. V gene TRBV5-1 combines with J gene TRBJ2-5; 8 nucleotides line up with TRBD1. Germline CDR1 reads SGHRS; CDR2 reads YFSETQ. The CDR3 is 14 amino acids. The V and J ends lost 0 bases and 4 bases, in that order; junction bases with no gene match: 2.

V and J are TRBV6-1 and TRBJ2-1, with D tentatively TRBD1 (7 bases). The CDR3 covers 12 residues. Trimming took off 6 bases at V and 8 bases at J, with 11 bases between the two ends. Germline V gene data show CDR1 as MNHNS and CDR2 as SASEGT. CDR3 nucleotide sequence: TGTGCCAGCAGGGAGGGGGCCGATGAGCAGTTCTTC. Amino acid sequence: CASREGADEQFF.

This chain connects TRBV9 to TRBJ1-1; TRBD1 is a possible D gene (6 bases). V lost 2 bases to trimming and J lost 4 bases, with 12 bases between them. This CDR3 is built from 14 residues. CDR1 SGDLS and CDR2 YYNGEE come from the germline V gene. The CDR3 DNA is TGTGCCAGCAGCGTCGTGAGGGGGGGCACTGAAGCTTTCTTT. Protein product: CASSVVRGGTEAFF.

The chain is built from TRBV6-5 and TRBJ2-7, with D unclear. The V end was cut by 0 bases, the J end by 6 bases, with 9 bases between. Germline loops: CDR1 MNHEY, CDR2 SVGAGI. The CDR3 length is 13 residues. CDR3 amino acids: CASSYSVISEQYF. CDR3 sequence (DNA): TGTGCCAGCAGTTACTCGGTCATCAGCGAGCAGTACTTC.

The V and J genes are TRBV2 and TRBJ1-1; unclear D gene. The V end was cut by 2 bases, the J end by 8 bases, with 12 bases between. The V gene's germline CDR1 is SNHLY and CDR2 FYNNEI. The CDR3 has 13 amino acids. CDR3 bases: TGTGCCAGCAGTGAAAGTAGGGCAGTGGAAGCTTTCTTT. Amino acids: CASSESRAVEAFF.

The CDR3, as DNA: TGTGCCAGCAGCTCCAGTAATTCGTACGAGCAGTACTTC. It specifies CASSSSNSYEQYF. The rearrangement uses TRBV5-5 and TRBJ2-7; D is ambiguous. The CDR3 is 13 amino acids. Germline V gene sequence: CDR1 SGHKS, CDR2 YYEKEE (reference sequence). V was trimmed by 3 bases and J by 4 bases, leaving 11 bases between them.

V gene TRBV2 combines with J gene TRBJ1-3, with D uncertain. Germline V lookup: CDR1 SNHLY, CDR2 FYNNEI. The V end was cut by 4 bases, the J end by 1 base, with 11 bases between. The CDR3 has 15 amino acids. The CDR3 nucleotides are TGTGCCAGCAGTGTTGACAAAAATTCTGGAAACACCATATATTTT. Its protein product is CASSVDKNSGNTIYF.

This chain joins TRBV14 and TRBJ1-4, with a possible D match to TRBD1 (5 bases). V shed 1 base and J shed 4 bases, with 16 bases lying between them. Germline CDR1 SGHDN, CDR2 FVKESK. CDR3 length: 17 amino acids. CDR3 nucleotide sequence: TGTGCCAGCAGCCAAGGGGGCAAAGGAGGCCTTAATGAAAAACTGTTTTTT. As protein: CASSQGGKGGLNEKLFF.

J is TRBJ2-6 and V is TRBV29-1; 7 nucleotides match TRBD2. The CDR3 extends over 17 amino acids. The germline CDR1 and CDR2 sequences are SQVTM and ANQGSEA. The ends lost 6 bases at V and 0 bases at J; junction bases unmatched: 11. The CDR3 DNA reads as TGCAGCGTCGCCACTAGCGTTGTTCTCTCTGGGGCCAACGTCCTGACTTTC. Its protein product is CSVATSVVLSGANVLTF.

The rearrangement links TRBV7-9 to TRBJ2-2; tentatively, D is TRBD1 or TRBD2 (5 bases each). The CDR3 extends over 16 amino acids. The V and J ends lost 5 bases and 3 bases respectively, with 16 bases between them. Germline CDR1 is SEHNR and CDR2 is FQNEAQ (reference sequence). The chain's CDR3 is CASSPGTGPYTGELFF. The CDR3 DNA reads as TGTGCCAGCAGCCCCGGGACGGGGCCCTACACCGGGGAGCTGTTTTTT.